This note documents a single T cell receptor beta chain sequence. What it binds is not known. 13 Jbeta primers and 60 Vbeta primers were used for the PCR. The repertoire was sequenced with immunoSEQ multiplex PCR; TCRdb's copy has only in-frame clones and lacks some. The table lists about 31,000 clones, 60% to 70% of them singletons. This sample was taken from a study of cytomegalovirus exposure and HLA in healthy donors. General study findings and limits: A later analysis linked a missense DCLRE1C variant to TCR beta V- and J-gene trimming. Later, an analysis found that common viral pathogens appeared to be linked with several of the most significant clusters. Reportedly, fewer N-insertions than the approximately 690-donor mean appeared in an Asian-associated ancestry cluster in a later analysis. The authors enumerated over 150 TCR beta chains as linked to cytomegalovirus.

The sequenced sample consisted of PBMCs. The receptor comes from a man aged 40-50 years in good health and CMV-seropositive.

The CDR3 reads CASSRGLALNTDTQYF. CDR3 in DNA: TGTGCCAGCAGCCGAGGACTAGCGTTGAACACAGATACGCAGTATTTT. V is TRBV7-9 and J is TRBJ2-3, with TRBD2 matching over 9 bases. The germline gives CDR1 SEHNR, CDR2 FQNEAQ (reference sequence). V shed 5 bases and J 2 bases; nucleotides not matched to a gene: 8. This CDR3 has 16 amino acids. Complete variable domain (other parts from reference TRBV7-9 and TRBJ2-3): DTGVSQNPRHKITKRGQNVTFRCDPISEHNRLYWYRQTLGQGPEFLTYFQNEAQLEKSRLLSDRFSAERPKGSFSTLEIQRTEQGDSAMYLCASSRGLALNTDTQYFGPGTRLTVL.